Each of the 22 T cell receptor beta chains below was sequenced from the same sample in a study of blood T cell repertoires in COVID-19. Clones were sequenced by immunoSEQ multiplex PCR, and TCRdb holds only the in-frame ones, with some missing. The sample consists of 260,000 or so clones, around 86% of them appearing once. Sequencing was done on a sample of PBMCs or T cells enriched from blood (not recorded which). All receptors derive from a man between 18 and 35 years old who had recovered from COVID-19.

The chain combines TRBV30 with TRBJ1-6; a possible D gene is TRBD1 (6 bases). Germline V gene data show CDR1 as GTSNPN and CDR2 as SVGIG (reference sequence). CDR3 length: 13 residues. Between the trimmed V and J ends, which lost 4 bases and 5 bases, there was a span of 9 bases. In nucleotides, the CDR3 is TGTGCCTGGACCAGACAGGATAATTCACCCCTCCACTTT. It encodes CAWTRQDNSPLHF.

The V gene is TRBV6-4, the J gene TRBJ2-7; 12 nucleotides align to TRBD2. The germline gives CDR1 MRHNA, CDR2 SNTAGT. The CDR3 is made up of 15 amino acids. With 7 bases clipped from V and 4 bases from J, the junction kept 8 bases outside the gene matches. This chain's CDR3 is CASKGSSGGGYEQYF. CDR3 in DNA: TGTGCCAGCAAAGGCTCTAGCGGGGGGGGTTACGAGCAGTACTTC.

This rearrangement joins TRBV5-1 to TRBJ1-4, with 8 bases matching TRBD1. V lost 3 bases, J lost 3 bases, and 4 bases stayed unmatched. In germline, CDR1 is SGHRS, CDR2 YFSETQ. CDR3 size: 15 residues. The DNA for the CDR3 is TGCGCCAGCAGCTCCCAGGGGGCAGCTAATGAAAAACTGTTTTTT. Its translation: CASSSQGAANEKLFF.

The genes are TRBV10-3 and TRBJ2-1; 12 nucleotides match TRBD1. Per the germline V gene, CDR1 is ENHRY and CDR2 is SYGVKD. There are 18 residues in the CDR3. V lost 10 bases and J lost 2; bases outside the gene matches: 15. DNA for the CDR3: TGTGCCAGCCTACCGGGACAGGGGGCTGGCGAAACCTACAATGAGCAGTTCTTC. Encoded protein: CASLPGQGAGETYNEQFF.

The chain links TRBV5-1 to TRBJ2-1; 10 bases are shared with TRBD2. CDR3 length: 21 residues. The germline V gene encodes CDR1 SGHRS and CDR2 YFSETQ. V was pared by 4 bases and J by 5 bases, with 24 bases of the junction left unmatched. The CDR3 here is CASSRRSRLAGELNRNNEQFF. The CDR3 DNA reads TGCGCCAGCAGCCGTCGTAGTCGTCTAGCGGGAGAATTAAATCGGAACAATGAGCAGTTCTTC.

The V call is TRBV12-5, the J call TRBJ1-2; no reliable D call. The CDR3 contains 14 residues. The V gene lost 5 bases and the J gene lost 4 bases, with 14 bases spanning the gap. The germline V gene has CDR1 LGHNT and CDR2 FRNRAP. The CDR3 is CASGPNTPSYGYTF. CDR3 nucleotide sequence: TGTGCTAGTGGTCCCAATACACCATCCTATGGCTACACCTTC.

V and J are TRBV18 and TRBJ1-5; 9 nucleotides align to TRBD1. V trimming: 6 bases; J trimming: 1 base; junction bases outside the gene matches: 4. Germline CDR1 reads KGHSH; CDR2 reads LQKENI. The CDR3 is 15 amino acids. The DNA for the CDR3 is TGTGCCAGCTCGGGACAGGGTTGGAGCAATCAGCCCCAGCATTTT. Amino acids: CASSGQGWSNQPQHF.

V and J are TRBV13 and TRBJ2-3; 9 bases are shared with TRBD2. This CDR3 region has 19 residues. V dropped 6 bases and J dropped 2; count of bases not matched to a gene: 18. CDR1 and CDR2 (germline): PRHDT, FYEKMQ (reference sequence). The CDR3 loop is CASSFRGGGALMTTDTQYF. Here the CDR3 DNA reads TGTGCCAGCAGTTTTCGTGGCGGGGGGGCACTGATGACCACAGATACGCAGTATTTT.

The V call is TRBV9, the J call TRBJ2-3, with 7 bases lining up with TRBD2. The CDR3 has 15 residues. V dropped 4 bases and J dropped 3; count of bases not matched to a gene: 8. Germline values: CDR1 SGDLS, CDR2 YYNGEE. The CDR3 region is CASSPSGAGTDTQYF. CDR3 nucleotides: TGTGCCAGCAGCCCTAGCGGAGCGGGGACAGATACGCAGTATTTT. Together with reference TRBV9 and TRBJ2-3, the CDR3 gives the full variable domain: DSGVTQTPKHLITATGQRVTLRCSPRSGDLSVYWYQQSLDQGLQFLIQYYNGEERAKGNILERFSAQQFPDLHSELNLSSLELGDSALYFCASSPSGAGTDTQYFGPGTRLTVL.

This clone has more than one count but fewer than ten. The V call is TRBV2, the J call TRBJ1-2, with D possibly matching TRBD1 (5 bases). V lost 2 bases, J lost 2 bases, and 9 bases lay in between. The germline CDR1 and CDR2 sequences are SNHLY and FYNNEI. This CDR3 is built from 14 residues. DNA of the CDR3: TGTGCCAGCAGTGAAAGCAGGGCAAACTATGGCTACACCTTC. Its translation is CASSESRANYGYTF.

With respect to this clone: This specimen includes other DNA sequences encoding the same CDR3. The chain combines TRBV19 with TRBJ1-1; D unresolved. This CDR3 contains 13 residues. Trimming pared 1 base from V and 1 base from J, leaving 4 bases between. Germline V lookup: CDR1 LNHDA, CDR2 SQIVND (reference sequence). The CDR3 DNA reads TGTGCCAGTAGTATAGGCGGGAACACTGAAGCTTTCTTT. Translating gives CASSIGGNTEAFF.

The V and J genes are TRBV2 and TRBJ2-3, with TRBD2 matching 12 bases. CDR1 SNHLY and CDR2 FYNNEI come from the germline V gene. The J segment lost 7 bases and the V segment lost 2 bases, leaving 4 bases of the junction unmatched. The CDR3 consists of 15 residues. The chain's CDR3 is CASSEKLAGGNTQYF. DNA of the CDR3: TGTGCCAGCAGTGAAAAGCTAGCGGGGGGGAATACGCAGTATTTT.

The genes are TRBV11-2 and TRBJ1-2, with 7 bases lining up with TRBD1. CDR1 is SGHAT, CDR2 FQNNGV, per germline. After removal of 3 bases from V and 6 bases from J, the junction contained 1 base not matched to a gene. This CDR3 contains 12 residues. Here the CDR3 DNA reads TGTGCCAGCAGCTTTCAGGGGGATGGCTACACCTTC. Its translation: CASSFQGDGYTF.

The CDR3 DNA reads as TGTGCCAGCGGGGGGGGCCAAGAGACCCAGTACTTC. Translation gives CASGGGQETQYF. V is TRBV11-2 and J is TRBJ2-5, with 7 bases matching TRBD2. J gave up 1 base and V 8 bases, and 1 base lay outside the gene matches. The CDR3 length is 12 residues. From germline, CDR1 is SGHAT and CDR2 FQNNGV.

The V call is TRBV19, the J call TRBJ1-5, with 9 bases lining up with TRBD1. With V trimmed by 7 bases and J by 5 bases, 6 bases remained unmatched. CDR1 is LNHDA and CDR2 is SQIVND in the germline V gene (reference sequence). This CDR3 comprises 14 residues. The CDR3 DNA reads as TGTGCCAGTATCCCGACAGGGGGGGATCAGCCCCAGCATTTT. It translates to CASIPTGGDQPQHF.

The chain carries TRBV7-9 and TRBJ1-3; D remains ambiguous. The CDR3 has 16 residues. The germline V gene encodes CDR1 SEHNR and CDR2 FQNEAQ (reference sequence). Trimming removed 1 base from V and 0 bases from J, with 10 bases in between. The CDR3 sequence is CASSLGTGTSGNTIYF. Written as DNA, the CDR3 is TGTGCCAGCAGCTTAGGGACGGGAACCTCTGGAAACACCATATATTTT.

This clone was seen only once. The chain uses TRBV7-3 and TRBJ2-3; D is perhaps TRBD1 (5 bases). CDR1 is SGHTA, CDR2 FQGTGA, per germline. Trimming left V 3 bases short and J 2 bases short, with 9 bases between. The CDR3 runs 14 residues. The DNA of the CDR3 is TGTGCCAGCAGCTTCGACAGAACCACAGATACGCAGTATTTT. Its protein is CASSFDRTTDTQYF.

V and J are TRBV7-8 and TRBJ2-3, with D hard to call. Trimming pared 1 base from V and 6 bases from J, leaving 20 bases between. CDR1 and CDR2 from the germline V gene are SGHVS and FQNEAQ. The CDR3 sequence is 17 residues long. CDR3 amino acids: CASSLVSSASSADTQYF. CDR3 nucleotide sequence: TGTGCCAGCAGCTTAGTTTCCAGCGCATCGTCCGCGGATACGCAGTATTTT.

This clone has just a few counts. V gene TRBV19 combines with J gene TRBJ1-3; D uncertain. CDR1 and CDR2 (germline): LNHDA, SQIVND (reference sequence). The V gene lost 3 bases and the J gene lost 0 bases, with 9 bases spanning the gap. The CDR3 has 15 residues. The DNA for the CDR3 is TGTGCCAGTAGTATGACTCAGAGCTCTGGAAACACCATATATTTT. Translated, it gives CASSMTQSSGNTIYF.

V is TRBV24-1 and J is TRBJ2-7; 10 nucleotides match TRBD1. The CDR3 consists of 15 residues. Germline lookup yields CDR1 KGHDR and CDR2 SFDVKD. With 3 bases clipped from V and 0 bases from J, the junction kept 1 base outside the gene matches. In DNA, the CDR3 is TGTGCCACCAGTGATGGACAGGGGGTCTCCTACGAGCAGTACTTC. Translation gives CATSDGQGVSYEQYF.

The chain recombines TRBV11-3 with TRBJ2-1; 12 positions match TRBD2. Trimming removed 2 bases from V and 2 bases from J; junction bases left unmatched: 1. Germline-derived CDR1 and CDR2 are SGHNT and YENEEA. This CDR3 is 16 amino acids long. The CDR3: CASSLLAGGTYNEQFF. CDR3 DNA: TGTGCCAGCAGCTTACTAGCGGGAGGGACCTACAATGAGCAGTTCTTC.

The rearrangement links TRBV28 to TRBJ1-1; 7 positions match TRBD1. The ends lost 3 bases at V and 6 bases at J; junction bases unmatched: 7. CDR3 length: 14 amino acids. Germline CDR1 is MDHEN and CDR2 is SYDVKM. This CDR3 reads CASSFSTGWAEAFF. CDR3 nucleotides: TGTGCCAGCAGTTTTTCGACAGGGTGGGCTGAAGCTTTCTTT.